Below, one T cell receptor (beta chain) is given with its context. Its antigen is not known. Trimming removed 3 bases at V and 0 bases at J, with 12 bases between. The CDR3 is 15 residues long. Germline loops: CDR1 MNHEY, CDR2 SVGAGI. The source of the sample is a study of T cell responses to AZD1222 COVID-19 vaccine. Measured with immunoSEQ multiplex PCR; TCRdb has only the in-frame clones, and not every one. This table has some 150,000 clones, 80% to 95% appearing once. Overall study results and limits: Clonal diversity was possibly underestimated; the donors were predominantly white British and more often female.

The chain employs TRBV6-5 and TRBJ2-7, with D perhaps matching TRBD1 or TRBD2 (5 bases each). The sequence was collected from an adult who received the AZD1222 COVID-19 vaccine. The material was peripheral blood, obtained 28 days after the second AZD1222 dose. CDR3 DNA sequence: TGTGCCAGCAGTTATGGGACGGAAAGCTCCTACGAGCAGTACTTC. Its protein is CASSYGTESSYEQYF.